Sequencing of this TCR beta chain was carried out in a study of CD8 T cells in ankylosing spondylitis (dated by TCRdb to 2017 to 2019). Regarding the study in general: The study set out to find disease-linked TCR variants by profiling T cell receptor beta repertoires in ankylosing spondylitis patients and healthy donors. The full study cohort was made up of 25 to 30 ankylosing spondylitis patients and more than 90 healthy donors. Samples of peripheral blood were taken, and for ankylosing spondylitis patients, synovial fluid was collected as well.

Paper-wide results and their limitations: A TCR beta motif of fewer than 10 highly homologous amino acid variants appeared characteristic of blood from ankylosing spondylitis patients. Significant enrichment of the disease-linked clones was reported in matched synovial fluid samples from ankylosing spondylitis patients. In peripheral blood, the disease-linked clones were found at relatively low frequencies and had a CD8+ phenotype. Some motif variants were previously reported in synovial fluid and blood of reactive arthritis patients, suggesting common disease-initiation mechanisms.

The germline V gene supplies CDR1 SGHRS and CDR2 YFSETQ. Counted from cysteine to phenylalanine, this CDR3 has 15 amino acids. The retained sequence is limited to the CDR3, 45 bases, with the frame set at the first base. The junction carries 15 bases between V and J, which are trimmed by 2 bases and 6 bases respectively. TCRdb names Illumina HiSeq 2500 as the instrument used. Quantitative 5'-RACE with molecular barcodes was the method used to prepare the TCR beta libraries. On the authors' methods: To identify disease-linked TCR variants, a new computational method was used, one built on a probabilistic model of VDJ rearrangement. Using fastp at Q25 and MiXCR, TCRdb reprocessed the public reads and kept productive beta chains. Each entry merges the rows of one CDR3 protein and shows their most common DNA and genes. The V and J calls follow TCRdb's processing rather than the paper's. This sample comprises 300,000 to 400,000 distinct CDR3 sequences, 11% of them detected only once. The ten largest clones take up 9.1% of the sample.

This clonotype was recorded many times. This clone's antigen is unknown. No qualities accompany the bases; no much larger clone lies one base away. The receptor was derived from a female donor with ankylosing spondylitis or in good health (not recorded which). The sample comprised blood, either unsorted or a sorted T cell fraction (not recorded which). The chain is made from TRBV5-1 and TRBJ2-1; no D gene is confidently identified. The CDR3 protein: CASSFMGGQSNEQFF. The DNA sequence is as follows: TGCGCCAGCAGCTTTATGGGCGGTCAGAGCAATGAGCAGTTCTTC.